A single sample gave rise to the 13 T cell receptor beta chains below, sequenced in a study of blood T cell repertoires in COVID-19. TCRdb's copy holds only in-frame clones and misses some; the assay was immunoSEQ multiplex PCR. The sample shows under 300,000 clones, roughly 84% of them seen only once. The sample taken for sequencing was peripheral blood. Source of these receptors: a human donor with COVID-19, enrolled during active disease. The donor label of this sample is uncertain.

This clone has a single count. The genes are TRBV27 and TRBJ2-7, with D hard to call. Germline loops: CDR1 MNHEY, CDR2 SMNVEV (reference sequence). The length of the CDR3 is 12 residues. The germline V and J ends were trimmed by 6 bases and 3 bases, with 9 bases remaining between them. CDR3 sequence: CASRTGVYEQYF. The CDR3 DNA reads TGTGCCAGCAGAACGGGTGTCTACGAGCAGTACTTC.

The J gene is TRBJ2-1, the V gene TRBV30; possible D gene TRBD2, 6 bases. With 0 bases removed from V and 5 bases from J, the gap between germline ends came to 14 bases. The CDR3 loop spans 15 amino acids. CDR1 is GTSNPN and CDR2 is SVGIG in the germline V gene (reference sequence). CDR3 loop: CAWSVHSGPDNEQFF. CDR3 coding DNA: TGTGCCTGGAGTGTACATAGCGGCCCTGACAATGAGCAGTTCTTC.

The genes are TRBV9 and TRBJ1-1; TRBD1 matches at 7 bases. Trimming cost V 3 bases and J 0 bases; bases outside gene matches: 2. This CDR3 is built from 14 residues. Germline CDR1 reads SGDLS; CDR2 reads YYNGEE. Written as DNA, the CDR3 is TGTGCCAGCAGCGGACAGGGAGTGAACACTGAAGCTTTCTTT. Translation gives CASSGQGVNTEAFF.

The chain uses TRBV5-1 and TRBJ1-1; a weak D match, TRBD1 (5 bases). Per germline, CDR1 SGHRS and CDR2 YFSETQ. Trimming shortened V by 1 base and J by 0 bases, and 10 bases separated the two germline ends. There are 15 residues in the CDR3. The CDR3 sequence: CASSLSGLLNTEAFF. The CDR3 DNA is TGCGCCAGCAGCTTGTCAGGGCTTTTGAACACTGAAGCTTTCTTT.

The chain has TRBV5-4 and TRBJ2-3, with a tentative D call TRBD2 (6 bases). In germline, CDR1 is SGHNT, CDR2 YYREEE (reference sequence). The CDR3 length is 15 residues. V shed 0 bases and J shed 1 base, with 9 bases lying between them. CDR3 in amino acids: CASSLDSGRTDTQYF. Written as DNA, the CDR3 is TGTGCCAGCAGCTTGGATAGCGGTCGCACAGATACGCAGTATTTT. The whole variable domain, remainder taken from reference TRBV5-4 and TRBJ2-3, is ETGVTQSPTHLIKTRGQQVTLRCSSQSGHNTVSWYQQALGQGPQFIFQYYREEENGRGNFPPRFSGLQFPNYSSELNVNALELDDSALYLCASSLDSGRTDTQYFGPGTRLTVL.

The sample holds one count of this clone. The chain carries TRBV18 and TRBJ2-7, with 9 bases fitting TRBD1. Germline V lookup: CDR1 KGHSH, CDR2 LQKENI. The CDR3 runs to 15 residues. The J segment lost 5 bases and the V segment lost 3 bases, leaving 8 bases of the junction unmatched. The CDR3 spells CASSPWYRGLDEQYF. DNA for the CDR3: TGTGCCAGCTCACCGTGGTACAGGGGGCTAGACGAGCAGTACTTC. Full variable domain (outside the CDR3, taken from reference TRBV18 and TRBJ2-7): NAGVMQNPRHLVRRRGQEARLRCSPMKGHSHVYWYRQLPEEGLKFMVYLQKENIIDESGMPKERFSAEFPKEGPSILRIQQVVRGDSAAYFCASSPWYRGLDEQYFGPGTRLTVT.

V gene TRBV19 combines with J gene TRBJ1-1, with 8 nucleotides matching TRBD1. The junction had 10 bases not matched to a gene; V was cut back by 7 bases and J by 6 bases. The CDR3 has 14 amino acids. Germline lookup yields CDR1 LNHDA and CDR2 SQIVND (reference sequence). The CDR3 DNA is TGTGCCAGTAACCCCGGACAGGGAGTGGCTGAAGCTTTCTTT. Its translation is CASNPGQGVAEAFF.

The chain has TRBV29-1 and TRBJ2-3; 7 bases are shared with TRBD2. CDR3 length equals 14 residues. The junction had 17 bases not matched to a gene; V was cut back by 6 bases and J by 11 bases. Germline assignment: CDR1 SQVTM and CDR2 ANQGSEA. This chain's CDR3 is CSVEKGGLGWEQYF. The CDR3 coding sequence is TGCAGCGTCGAAAAGGGAGGGCTCGGATGGGAGCAGTATTTT.

The genes are TRBV12-3 or TRBV12-4 and TRBJ2-7; no clear D. CDR3 length: 13 amino acids. V lost 3 bases to trimming and J lost 3 bases, with 9 bases between them. The CDR3: CASSFLLRYEQYF. CDR3 in DNA: TGTGCCAGCAGTTTTTTATTGCGCTACGAGCAGTACTTC.

The V and J genes are TRBV19 and TRBJ2-2; D possibly corresponds to TRBD2 (6 bases). CDR1 is LNHDA, CDR2 SQIVND, per germline (reference sequence). Trimming took off 3 bases at V and 3 bases at J, with 11 bases between the two ends. The CDR3 runs to 15 residues. CDR3 coding DNA: TGTGCCAGTAGTATTGGGGGGTTCGACACCGGGGAGCTGTTTTTT. It translates to CASSIGGFDTGELFF.

This chain connects TRBV6-1 to TRBJ1-2; D is unclear. The V gene's germline CDR1 is MNHNS and CDR2 SASEGT. There are 15 residues in the CDR3. Trimming took off 1 base at V and 1 base at J, with 10 bases between the two ends. CDR3 DNA sequence: TGTGCCAGCAGTGAAGTGCCTAACAGTAACTATGGCTACACCTTC. It specifies CASSEVPNSNYGYTF.

This clone was detected only once. The CDR3: CASSQLANSYEQYF. The CDR3 DNA follows: TGTGCCAGCAGCCAGTTGGCAAACTCCTACGAGCAGTACTTC. The chain has TRBV3-1 (or the pseudogene TRBV3-2) and TRBJ2-7; D remains ambiguous. The germline V gene encodes CDR1 LGHDT and CDR2 YNNKEL (reference sequence). Trimming cost V 3 bases and J 0 bases, with 9 bases left between them. There are 14 residues in the CDR3.

This clone was observed a few times. The V call is TRBV5-6, the J call TRBJ1-2, with TRBD1 as a possible D gene (5 bases). V was pared by 0 bases and J by 11 bases, with 14 bases between. Looked up from germline, CDR1 is SGHDT and CDR2 is YYEEEE. This CDR3 has 13 amino acids. CDR3 DNA sequence: TGTGCCAGCAGCTTGGAGAGGGGCCGGGGGTACACCTTC. Protein: CASSLERGRGYTF. Filled out from reference TRBV5-6 and TRBJ1-2, the complete variable domain reads DAGVTQSPTHLIKTRGQQVTLRCSPKSGHDTVSWYQQALGQGPQFIFQYYEEEERQRGNFPDRFSGHQFPNYSSELNVNALLLGDSALYLCASSLERGRGYTFGSGTRLTVV.